Shown below are 11 T cell receptor beta chains from a single sample sequenced in a study of blood T cell repertoires in COVID-19. The assay was immunoSEQ multiplex PCR, and TCRdb's table has in-frame clones only and misses some. The data show more than 100,000 clones, with approximately 86% seen just once and roughly 3.5% held by the top ten. Sample: peripheral blood. The receptors derive from a human donor in a cohort sampled during active COVID-19.

The chain joins TRBV7-2 to TRBJ1-6; TRBD1 aligns across 8 bases. CDR1 is SGHTA, CDR2 FQGNSA, per germline. Trimming cost V 7 bases and J 5 bases; bases outside gene matches: 7. The CDR3 consists of 15 residues. CDR3 in DNA: TGTGCCAGCATTACGAGGACAGGGAATAATTCACCCCTCCACTTT. Its protein is CASITRTGNNSPLHF.

The chain carries TRBV4-3 and TRBJ2-7, with a weak D call TRBD1 (6 bases). V was clipped by 1 base and J by 5 bases, with 15 bases between them. Germline V gives CDR1 LGHNA, CDR2 YSLEER. The CDR3 is 15 residues long. CDR3 nucleotide sequence: TGCGCCAGCAGCCAAGTCGCCAGGGGATCGGACGAGCAGTACTTC. This encodes CASSQVARGSDEQYF.

The chain links TRBV3-1 (or the pseudogene TRBV3-2) to TRBJ1-3, with 7 bases fitting TRBD1. Germline V gene lookup returns CDR1 LGHDT and CDR2 YNNKEL (reference sequence). The CDR3 loop spans 15 amino acids. J lost 3 bases, V lost 3 bases, and 5 bases had no gene match. The CDR3 DNA sequence: TGTGCCAGCAGCCAGCCGGGGACAGTTGGAAACACCATATATTTT. This sequence encodes CASSQPGTVGNTIYF.

This clone was seen a handful of times. J is TRBJ1-1 and V is TRBV11-2, with D tentatively TRBD1 (5 bases). V was trimmed by 1 base and J by 4 bases, leaving 13 bases between them. The CDR3 has 15 residues. Per germline, CDR1 SGHAT and CDR2 FQNNGV. The DNA for the CDR3 is TGTGCCAGCAGCTTAGTATTCCAGGGCAGCACTGAAGCTTTCTTT. This codes for CASSLVFQGSTEAFF. Combining the CDR3 with reference TRBV11-2 and TRBJ1-1 gives the whole variable domain EAGVAQSPRYKIIEKRQSVAFWCNPISGHATLYWYQQILGQGPKLLIQFQNNGVVDDSQLPKDRFSAERLKGVDSTLKIQPAKLEDSAVYLCASSLVFQGSTEAFFGQGTRLTVV.

This chain uses TRBV28 with TRBJ2-5, with TRBD2 matching over 11 bases. With V trimmed by 3 bases and J by 5 bases, 14 bases remained unmatched. Germline V gene sequence: CDR1 MDHEN, CDR2 SYDVKM. The CDR3 has 18 amino acids. The CDR3 DNA follows: TGTGCCAGCAGTTTTTTACCGACTAGCGGGGCACGTGAGGAGACCCAGTACTTC. Translation: CASSFLPTSGAREETQYF.

This chain connects TRBV7-2 to TRBJ2-2; D gene unclear. With 0 bases removed from V and 5 bases from J, the gap between germline ends came to 7 bases. This CDR3 is 14 amino acids long. CDR1 and CDR2 (germline): SGHTA, FQGNSA. For the CDR3, the DNA is TGTGCCAGCAGCTTAGCAGCTCGGACCGGGGAGCTGTTTTTT. This codes for CASSLAARTGELFF.

This CDR3 is CASSPTGAQNTGELFF. For the CDR3, the DNA is TGTGCCAGCTCACCTACAGGGGCCCAGAACACCGGGGAGCTGTTTTTT. V usage is TRBV18 and J usage is TRBJ2-2; the match to TRBD1 covers 7 bases. Losses at the gene ends were 3 bases for V and 1 base for J; bases not matched to a gene: 5. The CDR3 is 16 amino acids. Germline loops: CDR1 KGHSH, CDR2 LQKENI.

J is TRBJ2-2 and V is TRBV27, with TRBD2 matching 8 bases. The junction had 3 bases not matched to a gene; V was cut back by 5 bases and J by 1 base. Germline loops: CDR1 MNHEY, CDR2 SMNVEV (reference sequence). The CDR3 has 15 amino acids. The CDR3 DNA reads as TGTGCCAGCAGTCAGGCGGGGGGGAACACCGGGGAGCTGTTTTTT. This encodes CASSQAGGNTGELFF.

The rearrangement uses TRBV7-3 and TRBJ2-5; TRBD2 matches at 8 bases. The ends lost 5 bases at V and 1 base at J; junction bases unmatched: 6. Germline CDR1 is SGHTA and CDR2 is FQGTGA. This CDR3 spans 15 amino acids. The CDR3 loop reads CASSLFGGAQETQYF. The CDR3 DNA is TGTGCCAGCAGCCTCTTCGGGGGGGCCCAAGAGACCCAGTACTTC.

This clone appeared a few times. The rearrangement joins TRBV28 to TRBJ2-7, with a possible D match to TRBD2 (6 bases). The V end was cut by 3 bases, the J end by 6 bases, with 15 bases between. The CDR3 consists of 14 residues. Germline V CDR1 and CDR2: MDHEN, SYDVKM. The CDR3 sequence: CASSFGSRRGEQYF. CDR3 nucleotides: TGTGCCAGCAGTTTCGGGAGTCGGCGGGGCGAGCAGTACTTC.

This chain uses TRBV6-2 or TRBV6-3 with TRBJ1-6, with D perhaps matching TRBD1 (5 bases). V was trimmed by 0 bases and J by 0 bases, leaving 12 bases between them. In germline, CDR1 is MNHEY, CDR2 SVGEGT. The CDR3 covers 18 residues. The CDR3 loop reads CASSYSRQKSSYNSPLHF. The DNA of the CDR3 is TGTGCCAGCAGTTACTCGCGACAGAAGAGCTCCTATAATTCACCCCTCCACTTT.